The sequence of this TCR beta chain was determined in a study of OX40 agonist ivuxolimab in advanced cancers. The overall study: Three patients showed partial responses: one hepatocellular carcinoma and two cutaneous melanoma cases.

TCRdb's copy holds only in-frame clones and misses some; the assay was immunoSEQ multiplex PCR. The profile covers about 13,000 clones, with approximately 78% appearing a single time and roughly two fifths taken by the ten largest. Regarding this clone: Its antigen is currently unknown.

Regarding the study as a whole: At doses 0.1 to 3.0 mg/kg, CD4+ and CD8+ clones expanded. Relatively little clonal expansion, among the lowest observed, appeared in partial responders at 0.1-3.0 mg/kg.

Collection of blood occurred at baseline, at cycle 4 day 1, and at cycle 7 day 1. The V and J ends lost 2 bases and 0 bases respectively, with 10 bases between them. The CDR3 sequence is 15 residues long. Germline-derived CDR1 and CDR2 are LGHNA and YSLEER. The source is an adult with an advanced solid tumor such as melanoma, head and neck, liver or kidney cancer. The chain joins TRBV4-3 to TRBJ1-2; possible D gene TRBD1, 6 bases. The sample here was CD4+ or CD8+ T cells sorted from blood, taken in a trial of the OX40 agonist ivuxolimab. CDR3 DNA sequence: TGCGCCAGCAGCCAACGGACAGCAACTAACTATGGCTACACCTTC. Its translation: CASSQRTATNYGYTF.